This TCR beta chain was documented in a study of graft-versus-host responses after intestinal transplantation. The V and J ends lost 5 bases and 4 bases respectively, with 15 bases between them. Germline CDR1 and CDR2: ENHRY and SYGVKD. This CDR3 is built from 14 residues. Data came from immunoSEQ multiplex PCR; TCRdb stores just in-frame clones and leaves some out. This repertoire shows some 80,000 clones, 80% to 95% found once; its top ten account for less than 8.5%. The sample holds one count of this clone. Its target is not known. The chain joins TRBV10-3 to TRBJ2-7; D may be TRBD1 or TRBD2 (5 bases each). The sequence derives from a human donor who was the organ donor for an intestinal transplant. The sequencing here drew on unstimulated CD8+ T cells sorted from spleen or lymph node cells, taken before transplant. CDR3 residues: CAISKTGTEYEQYF. The CDR3 bases are TGTGCCATCAGTAAAACCGGGACGGAATACGAGCAGTACTTC.